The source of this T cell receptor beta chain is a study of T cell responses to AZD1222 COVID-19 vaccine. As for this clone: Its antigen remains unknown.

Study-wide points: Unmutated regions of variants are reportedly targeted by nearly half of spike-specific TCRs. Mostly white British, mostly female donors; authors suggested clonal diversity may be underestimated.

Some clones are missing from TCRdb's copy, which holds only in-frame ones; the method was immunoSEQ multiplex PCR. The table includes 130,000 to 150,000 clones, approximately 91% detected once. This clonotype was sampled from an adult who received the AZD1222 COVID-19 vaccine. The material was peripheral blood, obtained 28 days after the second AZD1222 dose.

For the CDR3, the DNA is TGCGCCAGCAGCTCCCGGGACTGGGACACAGATACGCAGTATTTT. Protein product: CASSSRDWDTDTQYF. This rearrangement joins TRBV5-1 to TRBJ2-3; tentatively, D is TRBD2 (6 bases). From germline, CDR1 is SGHRS and CDR2 YFSETQ. V lost 3 bases, J lost 2 bases, and 13 bases lay in between. This CDR3 spans 15 amino acids.